The sequence of this T cell receptor (beta chain) was determined in a study of blood T cells in healthy people across ages. Points from the study as a whole: A roughly linear age-dependent decrease characterized TCR beta diversity per million T cells.

The use of a sample-barcoded 5' primer and a J-beta primer mix characterized a second PCR of roughly 6 to 11 cycles. A single record per CDR3 protein comes from TCRdb applying MiXCR to the 5' RACE reads. This table has more than 650,000 distinct CDR3 sequences, 40% to 65% appearing once. The J segment lost 3 bases and the V segment lost 8 bases, leaving 6 bases of the junction unmatched. The CDR3 has 14 residues. This clonotype was counted only a few times. Antigen specificity is unknown. The receptor comes from an older man in good health. This chain connects TRBV12-3 or TRBV12-4 to TRBJ2-1; 8 nucleotides align to TRBD2. Sample: blood. The CDR3 sequence is CASLGAGGYNEQFF. The CDR3 DNA reads as TGTGCCAGCTTGGGGGCGGGGGGCTACAATGAGCAGTTCTTC.